Listed below are T cell receptor beta chains from one sample, sequenced in a study of beta chain features in type 1 diabetes. Method: immunoSEQ multiplex PCR; TCRdb's copy keeps in-frame clones and lacks some. The sample records roughly 250,000 clones, around 9.6% being singletons. Source material: naive CD4+ T cells from blood. These receptor sequences come from a woman aged 18-29 years in good health. The CDR3 runs from the conserved cysteine through the conserved F or W. D genes are given only for firm matches. Expanded clones are given a class, and other clones once, few, many or no size at all.

v_call	cdr3_length	clone_size	d_call	j_call	cdr3_aa	cdr3_nt
TRBV30	14	few	TRBD1	TRBJ1-2	CAPPPITGGGGYTF	TGTGCTCCCCCCCCTATTACAGGGGGAGGTGGCTACACCTTC
TRBV5-1	18	few	TRBD2	TRBJ2-3	CASSPVAGGPPPTDTQYF	TGCGCCAGCAGCCCCGTAGCGGGAGGGCCCCCTCCTACAGATACGCAGTATTTT
TRBV7-8	15	NA	NA	TRBJ1-6	CASSLRGSYNSPLHF	TGTGCCAGCAGTCTCAGGGGCTCCTATAATTCACCCCTCCACTTT
TRBV10-3	14	NA	TRBD2	TRBJ2-2	CAISSGGNTGELFF	TGTGCCATCAGTAGCGGGGGGAACACCGGGGAGCTGTTTTTT
TRBV5-1	13	few	NA	TRBJ2-3	CASSLISTDTQYF	TGCGCCAGCAGCTTGATAAGCACAGATACGCAGTATTTT
TRBV29-1	14	few	NA	TRBJ1-2	CSVGSRHTNYGYTF	TGCAGCGTTGGGTCCAGGCATACTAACTATGGCTACACCTTC
TRBV5-6	14	few	NA	TRBJ1-6	CASSLRGGGTPLHF	TGTGCCAGCAGCTTGAGGGGAGGAGGGACACCCCTCCACTTT
TRBV7-2	15	NA	TRBD1	TRBJ1-6	CASSPGGRGVSPLHF	TGTGCCAGCAGCCCAGGGGGTAGGGGCGTTTCACCCCTCCACTTT
TRBV5-1	15	few	NA	TRBJ2-7	CASSLAGGLAREQYF	TGCGCCAGCAGCTTGGCCGGGGGGCTAGCGCGAGAGCAGTACTTC
TRBV11-2	15	NA	TRBD1	TRBJ2-3	CASSSDRGNTDTQYF	TGTGCCAGCAGCTCGGACAGGGGAAACACAGATACGCAGTATTTT
TRBV18	13	NA	TRBD1	TRBJ1-2	CASSPETTGLYTF	TGTGCCAGCTCACCAGAAACGACAGGGCTTTACACCTTC
TRBV15	15	few	NA	TRBJ2-1	CATSRKRDNHNEQFF	TGTGCCACCAGCAGAAAACGGGACAACCACAATGAGCAGTTCTTC
TRBV7-7	15	NA	TRBD2	TRBJ2-7	CASSLGSGGSYEQYF	TGTGCCAGCAGCTTAGGGAGCGGGGGATCCTACGAGCAGTACTTC
TRBV7-9	12	few	NA	TRBJ1-5	CASSLGGESQHF	TGTGCCAGCAGTTTGGGAGGGGAGTCCCAGCATTTT
TRBV19	16	NA	TRBD2	TRBJ2-1	CASSIIRLAGGNEQFF	TGTGCCAGTAGTATCATTCGACTAGCGGGGGGTAATGAGCAGTTCTTC
TRBV7-9	17	NA	TRBD2	TRBJ2-1	CASSLIGERGAYNEQFF	TGTGCCAGCAGCCTTATCGGTGAGCGGGGGGCATACAATGAGCAGTTCTTC
TRBV21-1	17	few	NA	TRBJ2-7	CASSKVREGRRHYEQYF	TGTGCCAGCAGCAAAGTACGGGAGGGCCGGAGACACTACGAGCAGTACTTC
TRBV18	14	NA	TRBD1	TRBJ2-7	CASSLGQGGYEQYF	TGTGCCAGCTCACTTGGACAGGGGGGCTACGAGCAGTACTTC
TRBV4-2	14	NA	NA	TRBJ2-5	CASSQEGQGETQYF	TGTGCCAGCAGCCAAGAGGGTCAGGGGGAGACCCAGTACTTC
TRBV5-1	17	NA	NA	TRBJ2-5	CASSRQTVTDSRETQYF	TGCGCCAGCAGCCGCCAGACAGTCACCGATTCTCGAGAGACCCAGTACTTC
TRBV6-1	14	few	NA	TRBJ1-1	CASSVKRGRTEAFF	TGTGCCAGCAGTGTGAAAAGGGGTCGGACTGAAGCTTTCTTT
TRBV5-1	15	NA	TRBD2	TRBJ2-1	CASSLEAGGGSWQFF	TGCGCCAGCAGCTTGGAGGCAGGCGGGGGGTCGTGGCAGTTCTTC
TRBV7-2	16	few	TRBD1	TRBJ1-5	CASSAKHRGSSQPQHF	TGTGCCAGCAGCGCTAAACACAGGGGGAGCAGTCAGCCCCAGCATTTT
TRBV19	16	NA	TRBD1	TRBJ1-5	CASSGWTGVGNQPQHF	TGTGCCAGTAGTGGGTGGACAGGGGTTGGCAATCAGCCCCAGCATTTT
TRBV30	11	NA	NA	TRBJ2-3	CAWSVSDTQYF	TGTGCCTGGAGTGTCTCAGATACGCAGTATTTT
TRBV18	15	NA	TRBD2	TRBJ2-5	CASSPPSSGGETQYF	TGTGCCAGCTCACCACCGTCTAGCGGGGGGGAGACCCAGTACTTC
TRBV30	13	few	NA	TRBJ2-1	CAWTPSSYNEQFF	TGTGCCTGGACCCCGAGCTCCTACAATGAGCAGTTCTTC
TRBV5-1	17	NA	TRBD2	TRBJ2-1	CASSLSRAGELNNEQFF	TGCGCCAGCAGCTTGTCCCGAGCGGGGGAGCTGAACAATGAGCAGTTCTTC
TRBV7-9	12	many	NA	TRBJ2-5	CASSRQAETQYF	TGTGCCAGCAGCCGGCAGGCTGAGACCCAGTACTTC